The present entry profiles one T cell receptor beta chain with its context. The antigen is undetermined. The sample is drawn from a study of persistence of HIV-infected CD4 T cells. The overall study: CD4+ T cells responding to CMV or HIV-1 Gag were isolated. Up to roughly 180 mL blood was drawn at multiple time points; a couple of donors had single-time leukapheresis.

The V gene's germline CDR1 is SGHTS and CDR2 YDEGEE. V lost 4 bases and J lost 1, with 11 bases in between. CDR3 length: 14 amino acids. The libraries were made with immunoSEQ version 4 in survey mode. The table came from immunoSEQ multiplex PCR; TCRdb's copy has only in-frame clones and leaves some out. The sample has tens of thousands of clones, approximately 82% seen once; the top ten hold approximately 4.6%. General study points: CMV- and Gag-responding cells had lower TCRbeta richness than CD3/CD28-responding cells.

Stimulation used 7.5 to 10 ug/mL lysate from CMV-infected fibroblasts. Sorted nonresponding memory CD4+ T cells were CD40L-negative, CD69-negative, CD45RO-high. V and J are TRBV5-8 and TRBJ1-1; D not resolved. The TCR comes from an adult man with HIV who was CMV-seropositive. Material: CD4+ T cells sorted from PBMCs after 18-hour stimulation, obtained from a patient who received antiretroviral therapy. CDR3 coding DNA: TGTGCCAGCAGCAGAAGGACGCAGAACACTGAAGCTTTCTTT. Translated, it gives CASSRRTQNTEAFF.